This TCR beta chain originates from a study of blood T cell repertoires in COVID-19. At the level of the study: The samples span acute and convalescent COVID-19 from the United States, Italy and Spain.

Germline values: CDR1 SNHLY, CDR2 FYNNEI. CDR3 length equals 16 residues. J was trimmed by 0 bases and V by 5 bases; bases with no gene match: 7. Original handling: The assay estimated nucleated cells by amplifying reference gene primers. Assay used: immunoSEQ multiplex PCR; TCRdb lists only in-frame clones, some missing. That table supplies the V and J calls and clone size; D and trimming were determined from the DNA. The top ten clones hold roughly a third of a sample with approximately 90,000 clones, approximately 80% of them seen once. The rearrangement uses TRBV2 and TRBJ2-3; 8 positions match TRBD1. Sequenced: peripheral blood. This TCR derives from a woman older than 75 with active or convalescent COVID-19. DNA for the CDR3: TGTGCCAGCAGTCCTCCGACAGGGGTGAGCACAGATACGCAGTATTTT. It codes for CASSPPTGVSTDTQYF.